Shown below are 32 T cell receptor beta chains from a single sample sequenced in a study of blood T cell repertoires in COVID-19. Data came from immunoSEQ multiplex PCR; TCRdb stores just in-frame clones and leaves some out. Among roughly 82,000 clones listed, 83% were seen once. The sample consisted of peripheral blood. All receptors come from a woman in her sixties or seventies with acute or convalescent COVID-19.

The chain joins TRBV5-1 to TRBJ2-1; 14 bases match TRBD2. The CDR3 sequence is 16 residues long. CDR1 and CDR2 from the germline V gene are SGHRS and YFSETQ. J lost 8 bases, V lost 0 bases, and 4 bases had no gene match. CDR3 DNA: TGCGCCAGCAGCTTGGTTGGGACTAGCGGGAGCCATGAGCAGTTCTTC. It codes for CASSLVGTSGSHEQFF.

V and J are TRBV28 and TRBJ1-1, with D unresolved. V was cut by 3 bases and J by 1 base, with 6 bases left in between. Germline V gene sequence: CDR1 MDHEN, CDR2 SYDVKM. This CDR3 contains 13 residues. The CDR3 DNA follows: TGTGCCAGCAGTTTCCCCGGGAACACTGAAGCTTTCTTT. It translates to CASSFPGNTEAFF. The whole variable domain, remainder taken from reference TRBV28 and TRBJ1-1, is DVKVTQSSRYLVKRTGEKVFLECVQDMDHENMFWYRQDPGLGLRLIYFSYDVKMKEKGDIPEGYSVSREKKERFSLILESASTNQTSMYLCASSFPGNTEAFFGQGTRLTVV.

This chain links TRBV30 with TRBJ1-2; D is possibly TRBD1 (5 bases). V was shortened by 5 bases and J by 4 bases, with 14 bases between the two germline ends. The germline CDR1 and CDR2 sequences are GTSNPN and SVGIG (reference sequence). This CDR3 comprises 13 residues. As DNA, the CDR3 is TGTGCCTGGTTTCCCGACAGTGGCTATGGCTACACCTTC. Encoded protein: CAWFPDSGYGYTF. Together with reference TRBV30 and TRBJ1-2, the CDR3 gives the full variable domain: SQTIHQWPATLVQPVGSPLSLECTVEGTSNPNLYWYRQAAGRGLQLLFYSVGIGQISSEVPQNLSASRPQDRQFILSSKKLLLSDSGFYLCAWFPDSGYGYTFGSGTRLTVV.

This clone came up once. The rearrangement links TRBV3-1 (or the pseudogene TRBV3-2) to TRBJ1-1; 10 positions match TRBD1. Germline CDR1 reads LGHDT; CDR2 reads YNNKEL (reference sequence). The trim removed 4 bases at V and 6 bases at J, leaving 5 bases unmatched. The CDR3 totals 14 residues. The CDR3 bases are TGTGCCAGCAGCCCCCGGGACAGGGGATCTGAAGCTTTCTTT. Its translation is CASSPRDRGSEAFF.

On this clone itself: Other DNA sequences from this sample encode an identical CDR3 as well. The V and J genes are TRBV12-3 or TRBV12-4 and TRBJ1-2; the D gene is possibly TRBD1 (6 bases). The V end was cut by 3 bases, the J end by 5 bases, with 10 bases between. The CDR3 consists of 13 residues. CDR3 bases: TGTGCCAGCAGTTTGGGACAAGGATATGGCTACACCTTC. Translated, it gives CASSLGQGYGYTF.

The chain is built from TRBV27 and TRBJ2-5; 9 bases line up with TRBD1. V was clipped by 5 bases and J by 4 bases; unmatched bases: 5. The germline V gene encodes CDR1 MNHEY and CDR2 SMNVEV (reference sequence). The CDR3 sequence is 14 residues long. CDR3 amino acids: CASSLGTGRETQYF. The CDR3 region has the DNA TGTGCCAGCAGTCTGGGGACAGGGCGAGAGACCCAGTACTTC.

V gene TRBV6-5 combines with J gene TRBJ1-5; D may be TRBD1 (6 bases). CDR1 and CDR2 (germline): MNHEY, SVGAGI. This CDR3 region has 16 residues. Between the trimmed V and J ends, which lost 2 bases and 1 base, there was a span of 12 bases. The CDR3 is CASSYGRGLSNQPQHF. As DNA, the CDR3 is TGTGCCAGCAGTTACGGGCGGGGGCTAAGCAATCAGCCCCAGCATTTT.

The chain is built from TRBV5-5 and TRBJ1-5; D is possibly TRBD1 (6 bases). Deletions cut 4 bases from V and 3 bases from J, with 11 bases between. Germline assignment: CDR1 SGHKS and CDR2 YYEKEE (reference sequence). The CDR3 is 14 residues long. In DNA, the CDR3 is TGTGCCAGCAGCCCCGACAGGCACAATCAGCCCCAGCATTTT. Translated, it gives CASSPDRHNQPQHF.

The rearrangement links TRBV11-2 to TRBJ1-4, with a tentative D call TRBD1 (5 bases). This CDR3 comprises 14 residues. The germline V gene has CDR1 SGHAT and CDR2 FQNNGV. The V gene lost 7 bases and the J gene lost 6 bases, with 15 bases spanning the gap. The CDR3 bases are TGTGCCAGCACCTCGACCGGGGGATATGAAAAACTGTTTTTT. Residues: CASTSTGGYEKLFF.

The chain is built from TRBV5-6 and TRBJ2-5; D possibly corresponds to TRBD1 (6 bases). CDR3 size: 16 residues. The germline CDR1 and CDR2 sequences are SGHDT and YYEEEE. Trimming cost V 6 bases and J 2 bases, with 20 bases left between them. The CDR3 protein is CASMEISTGYQETQYF. The CDR3 region has the DNA TGTGCCAGCATGGAAATCTCGACAGGCTATCAAGAGACCCAGTACTTC.

The chain carries TRBV3-1 (or the pseudogene TRBV3-2) and TRBJ1-1; weak D call: TRBD1 (5 bases). Germline lookup yields CDR1 LGHDT and CDR2 YNNKEL (reference sequence). CDR3 size: 14 residues. Between the trimmed V and J ends, which lost 4 bases and 1 base, there was a span of 10 bases. The CDR3: CASSPQVKNTEAFF. In nucleotides, the CDR3 is TGTGCCAGCAGCCCACAGGTTAAGAACACTGAAGCTTTCTTT.

CDR3 DNA: TGTGCCAGCAGCGTAAGACCAGGGGGTGTCCTGAACACTGAAGCTTTCTTT. Protein: CASSVRPGGVLNTEAFF. The rearrangement links TRBV9 to TRBJ1-1, with 7 bases fitting TRBD1. Germline V gene lookup returns CDR1 SGDLS and CDR2 YYNGEE. J lost 0 bases, V lost 1 base, and 9 bases had no gene match. The CDR3 contains 17 residues.

The chain has TRBV30 and TRBJ1-1; no definite D call. Trimming removed 0 bases at V and 1 base at J, with 6 bases between. The CDR3 contains 13 residues. CDR1 GTSNPN and CDR2 SVGIG come from the germline V gene (reference sequence). The CDR3 spells CAWSVGRNTEAFF. Here the CDR3 DNA reads TGTGCCTGGAGTGTTGGGCGGAACACTGAAGCTTTCTTT. Looking up the rest from reference TRBV30 and TRBJ1-1 gives the full variable domain: SQTIHQWPATLVQPVGSPLSLECTVEGTSNPNLYWYRQAAGRGLQLLFYSVGIGQISSEVPQNLSASRPQDRQFILSSKKLLLSDSGFYLCAWSVGRNTEAFFGQGTRLTVV.

The table lists this clone with a few counts. This chain links TRBV7-2 with TRBJ2-2; possibly TRBD2 for D (7 bases). The CDR3 sequence is 15 residues long. The germline CDR1 and CDR2 sequences are SGHTA and FQGNSA. Trimming took 6 bases from V and 3 from J, leaving 14 bases between them. The CDR3 protein is CASRVRGGDTGELFF. For the CDR3, the DNA is TGTGCCAGCAGGGTGCGAGGGGGGGACACCGGGGAGCTGTTTTTT. Full variable domain (missing parts from reference TRBV7-2 and TRBJ2-2): GAGVSQSPSNKVTEKGKDVELRCDPISGHTALYWYRQSLGQGLEFLIYFQGNSAPDKSGLPSDRFSAERTGGSVSTLTIQRTQQEDSAVYLCASRVRGGDTGELFFGEGSRLTVL.

The chain recombines TRBV10-2 with TRBJ1-1; perhaps TRBD1 as D (6 bases). The V end lost 5 bases, the J end lost 0 bases, and 19 bases lay between the germline ends. The CDR3 is 17 residues long. The V gene's germline CDR1 is WSHSY and CDR2 SAAADI. In DNA, the CDR3 is TGCGCCAGCAGTTTTGGACAGTTCTCTATGATGAACACTGAAGCTTTCTTT. Translated, it gives CASSFGQFSMMNTEAFF.

The sample holds a few counts of this clone. The V gene is TRBV7-9, the J gene TRBJ2-7, with 8 bases matching TRBD2. Germline CDR1 and CDR2: SEHNR and FQNEAQ (reference sequence). This CDR3 spans 14 amino acids. V shed 2 bases, J shed 3 bases, and the junction held 3 bases outside the gene matches. The CDR3 here is CASSLTSGRYEQYF. CDR3 DNA: TGTGCCAGCAGCTTAACTAGCGGCCGCTACGAGCAGTACTTC.

CDR3 DNA sequence: TGTGCCAGCAGCCAAGTACTAGCGGGGACCTACAATGAGCAGTTCTTC. This translates into CASSQVLAGTYNEQFF. The chain is built from TRBV3-1 (or the pseudogene TRBV3-2) and TRBJ2-1, with 10 bases identical to TRBD2. V shed 1 base, J shed 2 bases, and the junction held 2 bases outside the gene matches. Germline lookup yields CDR1 LGHDT and CDR2 YNNKEL (reference sequence). The CDR3 covers 16 residues.

The CDR3 loop is CATSRGHRGDTEAFF. DNA of the CDR3: TGTGCCACCAGCAGAGGGCACAGGGGGGACACTGAAGCTTTCTTT. The J gene is TRBJ1-1, the V gene TRBV15, with 8 bases that match TRBD1. Trimming at V came to 1 base and at J to 3 bases, leaving 4 bases not matched to a gene. The CDR3 spans 15 residues. Germline CDR1 and CDR2: LNHNV and YYDKDF (reference sequence).

The chain has TRBV5-1 and TRBJ2-5, with D unclear. CDR1 and CDR2 (germline): SGHRS, YFSETQ. V was pared by 4 bases and J by 5 bases, with 15 bases between. The CDR3 has 14 amino acids. In DNA form, the CDR3 reads TGCGCCAGCAGCCCCGATTCCAGTATGGAGACCCAGTACTTC. Protein: CASSPDSSMETQYF.

There are a few counts of this clone. The chain carries TRBV5-4 and TRBJ1-2, with a tentative D call TRBD1 (5 bases). Between the trimmed V and J ends, which lost 3 bases and 3 bases, there was a span of 15 bases. Germline CDR1 SGHNT, CDR2 YYREEE (reference sequence). This CDR3 contains 15 residues. CDR3 in amino acids: CASSSRQTIYYGYTF. In DNA form, the CDR3 reads TGTGCCAGCAGCTCCCGACAGACAATTTACTATGGCTACACCTTC.

This sequence joins TRBV4-1 and TRBJ2-3; D is possibly TRBD2 (6 bases). Deletions cut 0 bases from V and 3 bases from J, with 16 bases between. Germline CDR1 reads MGHRA; CDR2 reads YSYEKL. This CDR3 is 17 amino acids long. The CDR3 DNA reads TGCGCCAGCAGCCAAGACGGGGCGGGGTGGAGAACAGATACGCAGTATTTT. This codes for CASSQDGAGWRTDTQYF.

This clone was counted once. The V gene is TRBV20-1, the J gene TRBJ2-3; 11 bases match TRBD2. Germline CDR1 and CDR2: DFQATT and SNEGSKA (reference sequence). The V segment lost 3 bases and the J segment 3 bases; nucleotides outside the gene matches: 11. The CDR3 spans 17 residues. This chain's CDR3 is CSASAQLSGGATDTQYF. In DNA, the CDR3 is TGCAGTGCTAGTGCCCAGCTTAGCGGGGGGGCAACAGATACGCAGTATTTT.

The chain employs TRBV6-5 and TRBJ1-2; 9 positions match TRBD1. Germline CDR1 reads MNHEY; CDR2 reads SVGAGI. The CDR3 runs to 14 residues. V dropped 6 bases and J dropped 2; count of bases not matched to a gene: 4. Here the CDR3 reads CASSGTGNNYGYTF. DNA for the CDR3: TGTGCCAGCAGCGGGACAGGGAACAACTATGGCTACACCTTC.

The chain links TRBV5-4 to TRBJ1-3; TRBD1 is a possible D gene (6 bases). The V gene's germline CDR1 is SGHNT and CDR2 YYREEE (reference sequence). The CDR3 spans 17 residues. Trimming cost V 0 bases and J 2 bases, with 15 bases left between them. This CDR3 is CASSLDLVGQTGNTIYF. CDR3 DNA: TGTGCCAGCAGCTTGGATCTCGTAGGACAGACTGGAAACACCATATATTTT.

The V gene is TRBV9, the J gene TRBJ2-3, with 11 bases matching TRBD2. Per germline, CDR1 SGDLS and CDR2 YYNGEE. Trimming took 3 bases from V and 8 from J; bases not matched to a gene: 11. This CDR3 has 16 residues. The CDR3 sequence is CASSGTSGGGFGTQYF. The CDR3 DNA reads TGTGCCAGCAGCGGAACTAGCGGGGGTGGCTTTGGTACGCAGTATTTT.

This clone was detected a few times. This chain links TRBV10-3 with TRBJ1-3; perhaps TRBD1 as D (6 bases). The CDR3 has 16 amino acids. Germline V CDR1 and CDR2: ENHRY, SYGVKD. Trimming shortened V by 3 bases and J by 0 bases, and 12 bases separated the two germline ends. The CDR3 loop is CAISDSRTVSGNTIYF. The CDR3 region has the DNA TGTGCCATCAGTGACTCTCGGACAGTCTCTGGAAACACCATATATTTT.

The CDR3 coding sequence is TGTGCCAGCAGCCCGAGGGGGCTTGGGGCCAACGTCCTGACTTTC. As protein: CASSPRGLGANVLTF. The chain is built from TRBV5-4 and TRBJ2-6; 7 nucleotides align to TRBD1. The V segment lost 4 bases and the J segment 3 bases; nucleotides outside the gene matches: 4. Germline loops: CDR1 SGHNT, CDR2 YYREEE (reference sequence). The CDR3 totals 15 residues. Filled out from reference TRBV5-4 and TRBJ2-6, the complete variable domain reads ETGVTQSPTHLIKTRGQQVTLRCSSQSGHNTVSWYQQALGQGPQFIFQYYREEENGRGNFPPRFSGLQFPNYSSELNVNALELDDSALYLCASSPRGLGANVLTFGAGSRLTVL.

Here the CDR3 DNA reads TGTGCCAGCAGCAACCCAGGGCCCCAGTATTTT. This sequence encodes CASSNPGPQYF. V and J are TRBV7-2 and TRBJ1-5; the D gene is possibly TRBD1 (5 bases). The J call is uncertain, as TRBJ2-3 better fits the DNA end. CDR1 is SGHTA and CDR2 is FQGNSA in the germline V gene. The CDR3 has 11 amino acids.

In nucleotides, the CDR3 is TGCGCCAGCAGCTCACTCTCGGGTGGGGAGCTGTTTTTT. Its protein is CASSSLSGGELFF. This chain connects TRBV5-1 to TRBJ2-2; D uncertain. Germline CDR1 SGHRS, CDR2 YFSETQ. The length of the CDR3 is 13 residues. Trimming took off 3 bases at V and 8 bases at J, with 11 bases between the two ends.

The chain joins TRBV7-2 to TRBJ1-2; 8 nucleotides align to TRBD1. V trimming: 3 bases; J trimming: 3 bases; junction bases outside the gene matches: 6. The CDR3 covers 15 residues. Germline lookup yields CDR1 SGHTA and CDR2 FQGNSA. The CDR3 here is CASSFRTGTDYGYTF. For the CDR3, the DNA is TGTGCCAGCAGCTTCAGGACAGGGACGGACTATGGCTACACCTTC.

V gene TRBV19 combines with J gene TRBJ2-6; 10 positions match TRBD1. The V gene's germline CDR1 is LNHDA and CDR2 SQIVND (reference sequence). This CDR3 region has 18 residues. V shed 5 bases and J 0 bases; nucleotides not matched to a gene: 7. The CDR3 region is CASSPRQGASSGANVLTF. The CDR3 DNA is TGTGCCAGTAGTCCACGACAGGGGGCGAGCTCTGGGGCCAACGTCCTGACTTTC.

The gene calls are TRBV27 and TRBJ1-3; the D is unclear. Germline V gene lookup returns CDR1 MNHEY and CDR2 SMNVEV (reference sequence). V shed 3 bases and J shed 4 bases, with 7 bases lying between them. The CDR3 extends over 13 amino acids. Here the CDR3 reads CASSLQLGNTIYF. CDR3 in DNA: TGTGCCAGCAGTTTGCAGTTAGGAAACACCATATATTTT.